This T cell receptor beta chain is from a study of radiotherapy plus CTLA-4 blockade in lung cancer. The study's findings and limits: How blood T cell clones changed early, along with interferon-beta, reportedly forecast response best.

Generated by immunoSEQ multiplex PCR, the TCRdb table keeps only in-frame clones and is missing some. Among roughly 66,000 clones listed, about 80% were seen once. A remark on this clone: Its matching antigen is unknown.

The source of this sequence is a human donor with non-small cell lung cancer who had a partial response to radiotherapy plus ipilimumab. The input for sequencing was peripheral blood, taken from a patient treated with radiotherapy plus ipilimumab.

The CDR3 region is CASRPAGTVTSYEQYF. The CDR3 nucleotides read TGTGCCAGTAGGCCAGCCGGGACAGTGACCTCCTACGAGCAGTACTTC. This chain uses TRBV19 with TRBJ2-7, with TRBD1 matching over 7 bases. The CDR3 is made up of 16 amino acids. In germline, CDR1 is LNHDA, CDR2 SQIVND (reference sequence). V was pared by 6 bases and J by 0 bases, with 11 bases of the junction left unmatched.